In its sample, the clone carrying this T cell receptor beta chain was seen many times. Its specificity is unknown. This CDR3 contains 13 residues. Germline CDR1 is DFQATT and CDR2 is SNEGSKA (reference sequence). V lost 3 bases to trimming and J lost 0 bases, with 7 bases between them. This specimen belongs to a study of CD8 T cells in ankylosing spondylitis. Study-level points and caveats: Significant enrichment of disease-linked clones was reported in matched ankylosing spondylitis synovial fluid. Roughly 8 highly homologous variants made up a TCR beta motif, and this motif appeared characteristic of ankylosing spondylitis blood.

5'-RACE, quantitative and with molecular barcodes, yielded the TCR beta libraries. TCRdb analysed the 5' RACE reads with MiXCR anew, one entry per CDR3 protein. The sample has some 250,000 distinct CDR3 sequences, about 10% seen once; the top ten hold under 8%. Sequenced sample: blood, either unsorted or a sorted T cell fraction (not recorded which). The receptor was derived from a male donor with ankylosing spondylitis or in good health (not recorded which). The chain recombines TRBV20-1 with TRBJ2-3; no clear D. The CDR3 region has the DNA TGCAGTGCTAGCGGGCTTAGCACAGATACGCAGTATTTT. This codes for CSASGLSTDTQYF.